This TCR beta chain was sequenced during a study of T-cell reconstitution after alpha-beta-depleted transplantation in children. Construction of the TCRbeta library involved unique molecular identifiers. TCRdb reprocessed the PCR reads with MiXCR, giving one entry per CDR3 protein. The data contain some 130,000 distinct CDR3 sequences, roughly 9.7% of them seen just once; the ten biggest clones take up 24%. This TCR was recovered from a girl in the first two years of life who had a stem cell transplant for combined immunodeficiency, so the T cells may come from the graft donor. The sequenced sample was PBMCs, mostly from graft donor cells, obtained 180 days after TCRalphabeta/CD19-depleted stem cell transplant.

In nucleotides, the CDR3 is TGTGCCAGCAGCTTGGGCCCGTGGACCCATGGCTACACCTTC. Protein sequence: CASSLGPWTHGYTF. V gene TRBV5-6 combines with J gene TRBJ1-2; D gene uncertain. CDR3 length: 14 residues. V gave up 0 bases and J gave up 6 bases, with 12 bases separating them. Germline assignment: CDR1 SGHDT and CDR2 YYEEEE.